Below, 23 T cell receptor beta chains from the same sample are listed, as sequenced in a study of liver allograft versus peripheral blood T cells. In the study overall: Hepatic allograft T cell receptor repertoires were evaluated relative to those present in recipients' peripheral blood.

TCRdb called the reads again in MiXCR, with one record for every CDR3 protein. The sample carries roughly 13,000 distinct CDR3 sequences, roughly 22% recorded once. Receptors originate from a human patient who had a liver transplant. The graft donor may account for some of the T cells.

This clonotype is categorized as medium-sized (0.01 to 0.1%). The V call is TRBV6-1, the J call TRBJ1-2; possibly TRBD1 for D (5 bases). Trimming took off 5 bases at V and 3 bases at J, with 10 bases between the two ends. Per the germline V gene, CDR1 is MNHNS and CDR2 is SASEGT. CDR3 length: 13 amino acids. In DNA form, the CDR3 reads TGTGCCAGCAGTCCACAGGTCGACTATGGCTACACCTTC. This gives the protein CASSPQVDYGYTF.

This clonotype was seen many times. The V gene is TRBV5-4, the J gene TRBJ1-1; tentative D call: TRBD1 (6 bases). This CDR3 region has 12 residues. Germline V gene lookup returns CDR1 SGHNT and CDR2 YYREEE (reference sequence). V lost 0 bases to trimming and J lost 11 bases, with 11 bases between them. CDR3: CASSLGQVRAFF. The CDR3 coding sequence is TGTGCCAGCAGCTTGGGACAGGTTCGCGCTTTCTTT.

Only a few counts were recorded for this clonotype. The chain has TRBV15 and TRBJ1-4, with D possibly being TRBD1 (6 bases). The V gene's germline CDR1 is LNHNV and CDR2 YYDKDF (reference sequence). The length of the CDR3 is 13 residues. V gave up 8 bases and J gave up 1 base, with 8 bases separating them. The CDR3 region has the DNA TGTGCCACCTCGGACAGAACTAATGAAAAACTGTTTTTT. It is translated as CATSDRTNEKLFF.

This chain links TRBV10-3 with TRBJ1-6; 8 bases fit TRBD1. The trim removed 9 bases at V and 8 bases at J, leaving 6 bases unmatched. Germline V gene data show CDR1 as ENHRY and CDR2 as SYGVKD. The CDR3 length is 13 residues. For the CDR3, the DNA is TGTGCCATTCAGGGGGCGCTGGATTCACCCCTCCACTTT. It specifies CAIQGALDSPLHF.

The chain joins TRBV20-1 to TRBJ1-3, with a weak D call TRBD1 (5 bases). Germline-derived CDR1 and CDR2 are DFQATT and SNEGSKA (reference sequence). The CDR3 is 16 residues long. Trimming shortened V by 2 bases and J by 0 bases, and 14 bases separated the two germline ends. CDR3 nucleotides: TGCAGTGCTAGATCGGGGACTGAAATCTCTGGAAACACCATATATTTT. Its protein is CSARSGTEISGNTIYF.

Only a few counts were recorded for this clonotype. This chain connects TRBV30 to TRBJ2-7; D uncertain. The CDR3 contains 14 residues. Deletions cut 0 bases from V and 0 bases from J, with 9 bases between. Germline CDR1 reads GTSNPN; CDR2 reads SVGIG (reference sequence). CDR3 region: CAWSVPPGSYEQYF. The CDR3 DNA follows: TGTGCCTGGAGTGTACCCCCAGGCTCCTACGAGCAGTACTTC.

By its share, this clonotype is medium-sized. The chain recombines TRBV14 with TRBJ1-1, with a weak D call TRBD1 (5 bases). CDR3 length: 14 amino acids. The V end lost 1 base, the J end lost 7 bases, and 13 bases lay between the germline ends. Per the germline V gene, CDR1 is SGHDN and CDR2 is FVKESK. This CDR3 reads CASSQGGFAVEAFF. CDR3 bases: TGTGCCAGCAGCCAAGGGGGGTTTGCCGTTGAAGCTTTCTTT.

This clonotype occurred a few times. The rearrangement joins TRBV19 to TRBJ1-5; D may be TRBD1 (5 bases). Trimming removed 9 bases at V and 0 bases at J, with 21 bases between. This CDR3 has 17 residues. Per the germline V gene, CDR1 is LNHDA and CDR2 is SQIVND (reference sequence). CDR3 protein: CASSRLSGGSSNQPQHF. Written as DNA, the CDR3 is TGTGCCAGCTCTCGCCTCTCGGGGGGGAGTAGCAATCAGCCCCAGCATTTT.

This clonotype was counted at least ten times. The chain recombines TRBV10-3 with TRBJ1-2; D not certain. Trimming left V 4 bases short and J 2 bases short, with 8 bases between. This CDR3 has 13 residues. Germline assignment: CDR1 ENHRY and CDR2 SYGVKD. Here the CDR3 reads CAISGPGNYGYTF. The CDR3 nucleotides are TGTGCCATCAGTGGACCGGGAAACTATGGCTACACCTTC.

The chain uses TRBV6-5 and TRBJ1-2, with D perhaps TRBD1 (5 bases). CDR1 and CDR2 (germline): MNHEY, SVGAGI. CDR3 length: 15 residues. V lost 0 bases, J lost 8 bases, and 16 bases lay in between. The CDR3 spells CASSYSRRGVRGYTF. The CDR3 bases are TGTGCCAGCAGTTACTCGAGGAGGGGCGTGAGGGGCTACACCTTC.

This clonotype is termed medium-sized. The CDR3 reads CASSFRGEGGYTF. CDR3 sequence (DNA): TGTGCCAGCAGCTTCAGGGGCGAAGGTGGCTACACCTTC. The gene calls are TRBV7-2 and TRBJ1-2, with D tentatively TRBD1 (6 bases). This CDR3 is built from 13 residues. Trimming removed 3 bases from V and 7 bases from J, with 12 bases in between. CDR1 and CDR2 from the germline V gene are SGHTA and FQGNSA.

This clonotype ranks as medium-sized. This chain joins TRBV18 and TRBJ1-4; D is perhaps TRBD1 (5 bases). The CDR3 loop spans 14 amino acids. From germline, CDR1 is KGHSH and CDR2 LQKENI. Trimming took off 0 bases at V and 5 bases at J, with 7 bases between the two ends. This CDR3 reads CASSPPWDNEKLFF. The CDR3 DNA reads TGTGCCAGCTCACCACCCTGGGACAATGAAAAACTGTTTTTT.

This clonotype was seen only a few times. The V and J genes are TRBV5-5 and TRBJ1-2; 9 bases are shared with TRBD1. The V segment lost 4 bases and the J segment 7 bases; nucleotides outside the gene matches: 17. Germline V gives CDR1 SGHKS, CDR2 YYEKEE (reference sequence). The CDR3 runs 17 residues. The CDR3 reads CASSTSTGGDLSAGYTF. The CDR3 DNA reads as TGTGCCAGCAGCACCTCGACAGGGGGGGACCTATCGGCTGGCTACACCTTC.

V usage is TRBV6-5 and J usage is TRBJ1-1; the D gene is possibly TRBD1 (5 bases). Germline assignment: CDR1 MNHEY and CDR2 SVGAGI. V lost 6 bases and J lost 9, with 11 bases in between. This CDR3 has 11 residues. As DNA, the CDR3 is TGTGCCAGCAGGGCCGGGACCCAAGCTTTCTTT. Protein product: CASRAGTQAFF.

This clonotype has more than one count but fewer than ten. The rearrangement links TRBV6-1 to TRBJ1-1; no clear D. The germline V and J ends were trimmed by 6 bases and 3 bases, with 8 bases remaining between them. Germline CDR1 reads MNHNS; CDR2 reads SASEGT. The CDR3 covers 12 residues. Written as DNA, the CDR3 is TGTGCCAGCAGGGACCCCGACACTGAAGCTTTCTTT. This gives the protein CASRDPDTEAFF.

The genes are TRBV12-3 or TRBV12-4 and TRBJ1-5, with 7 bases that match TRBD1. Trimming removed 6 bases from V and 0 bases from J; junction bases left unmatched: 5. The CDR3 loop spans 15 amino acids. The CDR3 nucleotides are TGTGCCAGCAGCTCGACAGGGAATAGCAATCAGCCCCAGCATTTT. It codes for CASSSTGNSNQPQHF.

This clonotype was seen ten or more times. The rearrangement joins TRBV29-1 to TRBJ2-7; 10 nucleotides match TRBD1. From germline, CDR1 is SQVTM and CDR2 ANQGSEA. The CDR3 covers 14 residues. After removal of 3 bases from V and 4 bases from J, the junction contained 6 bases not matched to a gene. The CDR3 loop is CSVETGGSPYEQYF. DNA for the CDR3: TGCAGCGTTGAGACAGGGGGCTCCCCTTACGAGCAGTACTTC.

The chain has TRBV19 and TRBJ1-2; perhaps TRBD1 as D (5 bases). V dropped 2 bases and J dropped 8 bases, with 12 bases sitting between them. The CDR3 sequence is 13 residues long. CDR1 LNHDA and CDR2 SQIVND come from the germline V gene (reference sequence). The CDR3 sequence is CASSIRDETGYTF. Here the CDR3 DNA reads TGTGCCAGTAGTATAAGGGACGAGACGGGCTACACCTTC.

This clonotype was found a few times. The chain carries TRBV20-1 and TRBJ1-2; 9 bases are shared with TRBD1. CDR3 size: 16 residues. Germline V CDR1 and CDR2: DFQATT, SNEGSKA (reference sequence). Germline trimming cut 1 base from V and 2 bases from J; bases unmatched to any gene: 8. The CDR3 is CSARGFPGQGNYGYTF. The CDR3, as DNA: TGCAGTGCTAGAGGTTTCCCGGGACAGGGCAACTATGGCTACACCTTC.

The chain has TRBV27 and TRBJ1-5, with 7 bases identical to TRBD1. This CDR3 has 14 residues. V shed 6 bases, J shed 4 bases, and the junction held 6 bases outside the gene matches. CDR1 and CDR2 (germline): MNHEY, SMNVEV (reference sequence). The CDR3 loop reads CASRSTGLNQPQHF. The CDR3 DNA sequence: TGTGCCAGCAGATCGACAGGGTTAAATCAGCCCCAGCATTTT.

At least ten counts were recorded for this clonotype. This CDR3 reads CASSYPGLAGTYEQYF. DNA for the CDR3: TGTGCCAGCAGTTATCCCGGACTAGCGGGGACCTACGAGCAGTACTTC. The chain has TRBV6-2 or TRBV6-3 and TRBJ2-7; 12 bases are shared with TRBD2. The CDR3 sequence is 16 residues long. Germline CDR1 and CDR2: MNHEY and SVGEGT. The ends lost 3 bases at V and 2 bases at J; junction bases unmatched: 5.

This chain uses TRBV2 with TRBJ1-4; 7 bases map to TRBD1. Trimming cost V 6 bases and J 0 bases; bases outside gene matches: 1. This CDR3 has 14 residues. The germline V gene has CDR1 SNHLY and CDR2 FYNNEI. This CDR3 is CASRGTATNEKLFF. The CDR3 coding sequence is TGTGCCAGCAGGGGGACAGCAACTAATGAAAAACTGTTTTTT.

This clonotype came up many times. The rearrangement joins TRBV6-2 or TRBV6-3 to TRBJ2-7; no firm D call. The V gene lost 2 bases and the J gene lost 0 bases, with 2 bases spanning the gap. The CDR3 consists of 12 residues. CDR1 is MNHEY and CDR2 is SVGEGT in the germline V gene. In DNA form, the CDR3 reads TGTGCCAGCAGTTACACCTCCTACGAGCAGTACTTC. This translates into CASSYTSYEQYF.